The next 30 T cell receptor beta chains were all read from a single sample in a study of blood T cell repertoires in COVID-19. The data were produced by immunoSEQ multiplex PCR, yet TCRdb's version contains in-frame clones alone and is incomplete. Of nearly 110,000 clones in the sample, more than 80% are singletons; the top ten hold 4.9%. Sequencing used peripheral blood. These TCRs come from a man aged 35 to 55 with active or convalescent COVID-19.

The rearrangement links TRBV2 to TRBJ1-2; D is undetermined. Trimming took 0 bases from V and 4 from J, leaving 6 bases between them. The CDR3 totals 13 residues. Germline loops: CDR1 SNHLY, CDR2 FYNNEI. The CDR3 DNA follows: TGTGCCAGCAGTGAAGCTCCCAGCTATGGCTACACCTTC. Translated, it gives CASSEAPSYGYTF.

In this sample, this clone turned up once. J is TRBJ1-2 and V is TRBV7-2; D is perhaps TRBD1 (5 bases). Trimming removed 5 bases at V and 7 bases at J, with 23 bases between. The CDR3 is made up of 16 amino acids. In germline, CDR1 is SGHTA, CDR2 FQGNSA. In nucleotides, the CDR3 is TGTGCCAGCAGCGCACAGGTCCCGCCCGGTAGTTCTGGCTACACCTTC. It codes for CASSAQVPPGSSGYTF.

The chain couples TRBV5-4 to TRBJ2-7; 8 bases agree with TRBD1. Unmatched junction bases numbered 7, after V lost 2 bases and J lost 6 bases. This CDR3 has 14 residues. Per the germline V gene, CDR1 is SGHNT and CDR2 is YYREEE (reference sequence). CDR3 sequence: CASSFQDRVGEQYF. The CDR3 nucleotides are TGTGCCAGCAGCTTCCAGGACAGGGTTGGCGAGCAGTACTTC.

The chain joins TRBV27 to TRBJ1-6; D call uncertain. V was clipped by 2 bases and J by 0 bases, with 8 bases between them. Per the germline V gene, CDR1 is MNHEY and CDR2 is SMNVEV (reference sequence). The CDR3 loop spans 16 amino acids. In DNA, the CDR3 is TGTGCCAGCAGTTTACTGGGGAGCTCCTATAATTCACCCCTCCACTTT. Its protein product is CASSLLGSSYNSPLHF.

The chain combines TRBV28 with TRBJ1-2, with a tentative D call TRBD1 (6 bases). Germline V gene sequence: CDR1 MDHEN, CDR2 SYDVKM. V was clipped by 4 bases and J by 4 bases, with 13 bases between them. CDR3 length: 14 residues. The CDR3 loop is CASSSGTTVYGYTF. The DNA of the CDR3 is TGTGCCAGCAGTTCCGGGACAACCGTCTATGGCTACACCTTC.

The chain employs TRBV5-1 and TRBJ2-3; 11 positions match TRBD1. Germline loops: CDR1 SGHRS, CDR2 YFSETQ. This CDR3 contains 15 residues. V dropped 4 bases and J dropped 3; count of bases not matched to a gene: 4. This CDR3 is CASSPDRGHTDTQYF. CDR3 coding DNA: TGCGCCAGCAGCCCGGACAGGGGGCATACAGATACGCAGTATTTT. Combining the CDR3 with reference TRBV5-1 and TRBJ2-3 gives the whole variable domain KAGVTQTPRYLIKTRGQQVTLSCSPISGHRSVSWYQQTPGQGLQFLFEYFSETQRNKGNFPGRFSGRQFSNSRSEMNVSTLELGDSALYLCASSPDRGHTDTQYFGPGTRLTVL.

This chain connects TRBV6-5 to TRBJ1-2; D is perhaps TRBD1 (5 bases). With 2 bases removed from V and 4 bases from J, the gap between germline ends came to 11 bases. Germline V gene sequence: CDR1 MNHEY, CDR2 SVGAGI. The length of the CDR3 is 14 residues. The CDR3 loop is CASSYSRAFYGYTF. For the CDR3, the DNA is TGTGCCAGCAGTTACAGCAGGGCCTTCTATGGCTACACCTTC.

This clone appeared once. V and J are TRBV18 and TRBJ2-7, with TRBD2 matching over 7 bases. This CDR3 contains 14 residues. J lost 5 bases, V lost 3 bases, and 7 bases had no gene match. Germline CDR1 is KGHSH and CDR2 is LQKENI. The CDR3 loop reads CASSPPGLLNEQYF. In DNA, the CDR3 is TGTGCCAGCTCACCGCCGGGACTATTAAACGAGCAGTACTTC.

V usage is TRBV28 and J usage is TRBJ1-5; possibly TRBD1 for D (6 bases). The V gene's germline CDR1 is MDHEN and CDR2 SYDVKM. This CDR3 contains 15 residues. V was shortened by 5 bases and J by 1 base, with 12 bases between the two germline ends. CDR3 protein: CASSLTGPSNQPQHF. CDR3 sequence (DNA): TGTGCCAGCAGTCTAACAGGGCCGAGCAATCAGCCCCAGCATTTT.

This chain joins TRBV5-1 and TRBJ2-6; perhaps TRBD2 as D (6 bases). The CDR3 length is 16 residues. Germline-derived CDR1 and CDR2 are SGHRS and YFSETQ. V shed 4 bases and J shed 0 bases, with 11 bases lying between them. In DNA, the CDR3 is TGCGCCAGCAGCGCGGGGACTTTCTCTGGGGCCAACGTCCTGACTTTC. This gives the protein CASSAGTFSGANVLTF.

The rearrangement links TRBV27 to TRBJ1-2; D possibly corresponds to TRBD1 (5 bases). CDR3 length: 13 amino acids. Germline CDR1 is MNHEY and CDR2 is SMNVEV (reference sequence). V was shortened by 6 bases and J by 6 bases, with 14 bases between the two germline ends. The CDR3: CASRMGHLHGYTF. The DNA of the CDR3 is TGTGCCAGCAGAATGGGGCACCTCCATGGCTACACCTTC.

The rearrangement uses TRBV7-2 and TRBJ2-1; tentative D call: TRBD2 (5 bases). V was pared by 5 bases and J by 8 bases, with 19 bases between. Germline V gene lookup returns CDR1 SGHTA and CDR2 FQGNSA. The CDR3 is made up of 15 amino acids. CDR3 residues: CASSPVPGSGYEQFF. As DNA, the CDR3 is TGTGCCAGCAGCCCCGTGCCGGGGAGCGGCTATGAGCAGTTCTTC.

The CDR3 bases are TGTGCCAGCAGTCTCCCGGGACAGTACGCCTACGAGCAGTACTTC. It codes for CASSLPGQYAYEQYF. The chain joins TRBV28 to TRBJ2-7, with TRBD1 identical over 7 bases. Unmatched junction bases numbered 9, after V lost 5 bases and J lost 2 bases. This CDR3 comprises 15 residues. CDR1 and CDR2 (germline): MDHEN, SYDVKM.

This chain uses TRBV5-6 with TRBJ2-7; 7 bases match TRBD1. Germline CDR1 reads SGHDT; CDR2 reads YYEEEE. There are 19 residues in the CDR3. V was clipped by 4 bases and J by 1 base; unmatched bases: 20. The CDR3: CASSQATGHRGQPSYEQYF. The DNA for the CDR3 is TGTGCCAGCAGCCAAGCCACTGGACACAGGGGCCAACCTTCCTACGAGCAGTACTTC.

The gene calls are TRBV18 and TRBJ2-7; the match to TRBD1 covers 8 bases. Germline trimming cut 0 bases from V and 6 bases from J; bases unmatched to any gene: 4. In germline, CDR1 is KGHSH, CDR2 LQKENI. The CDR3 covers 14 residues. The CDR3 spells CASSPPSGGLEQYF. The CDR3 region has the DNA TGTGCCAGCTCACCACCGTCAGGGGGCCTCGAGCAGTACTTC.

V usage is TRBV3-1 (or the pseudogene TRBV3-2) and J usage is TRBJ2-1; weak D call: TRBD1 (5 bases). CDR3 length equals 15 residues. Germline lookup yields CDR1 LGHDT and CDR2 YNNKEL (reference sequence). The ends were cut back, 3 bases at V and 7 bases at J, with 16 bases in the middle. In nucleotides, the CDR3 is TGTGCCAGCAGCCAGGGGCGATTAAGTCTTAATGAGCAGTTCTTC. Protein product: CASSQGRLSLNEQFF.

The V call is TRBV9, the J call TRBJ1-6, with no clear D. V was pared by 4 bases and J by 7 bases, with 12 bases between. CDR3 length equals 14 residues. The V gene's germline CDR1 is SGDLS and CDR2 YYNGEE. CDR3 sequence reads: CASSLGAANSPLHF. The DNA for the CDR3 is TGTGCCAGCAGCCTCGGTGCTGCGAATTCACCCCTCCACTTT.

J is TRBJ2-1 and V is TRBV7-3; perhaps TRBD2 as D (6 bases). This CDR3 comprises 14 residues. The V end lost 2 bases, the J end lost 7 bases, and 12 bases lay between the germline ends. Per germline, CDR1 SGHTA and CDR2 FQGTGA. CDR3 sequence: CASSLSPGENEQFF. Written as DNA, the CDR3 is TGTGCCAGCAGCTTATCTCCGGGAGAGAATGAGCAGTTCTTC.

The rearrangement links TRBV6-5 to TRBJ1-1; D is perhaps TRBD1 (5 bases). In germline, CDR1 is MNHEY, CDR2 SVGAGI. Trimming stripped 4 bases from V and 1 base from J, with 10 bases between. This CDR3 has 14 amino acids. The CDR3 DNA reads as TGTGCCAGCAGTTCACTACAGGAGAACACTGAAGCTTTCTTT. This sequence encodes CASSSLQENTEAFF.

The chain employs TRBV7-2 and TRBJ2-7, with 8 bases fitting TRBD2. CDR3 length equals 18 residues. The V gene's germline CDR1 is SGHTA and CDR2 FQGNSA. V lost 2 bases to trimming and J lost 3 bases; unmatched junction nucleotides: 15. The CDR3 DNA reads as TGTGCCAGCAGCTTACAGGTCAGCGGGAGTTTCTTTTACTACGAGCAGTACTTC. It translates to CASSLQVSGSFFYYEQYF. The full variable domain, rest sourced from reference TRBV7-2 and TRBJ2-7, is GAGVSQSPSNKVTEKGKDVELRCDPISGHTALYWYRQSLGQGLEFLIYFQGNSAPDKSGLPSDRFSAERTGGSVSTLTIQRTQQEDSAVYLCASSLQVSGSFFYYEQYFGPGTRLTVT.

In its sample, this clone was seen once. The chain employs TRBV6-5 and TRBJ1-5; 8 bases are shared with TRBD1. This CDR3 contains 14 residues. The junction had 1 base not matched to a gene; V was cut back by 4 bases and J by 2 bases. Germline V gives CDR1 MNHEY, CDR2 SVGAGI. CDR3: CASSSQGGNQPQHF. The DNA of the CDR3 is TGTGCCAGCAGTTCACAGGGGGGCAATCAGCCCCAGCATTTT.

This sequence joins TRBV20-1 and TRBJ1-1, with 7 nucleotides matching TRBD1. CDR3 length equals 11 residues. Germline V gives CDR1 DFQATT, CDR2 SNEGSKA (reference sequence). The junction had 4 bases not matched to a gene; V was cut back by 6 bases and J by 6 bases. DNA of the CDR3: TGCAGTGCCCGCAGGGGGGCTGAAGCTTTCTTT. As protein: CSARRGAEAFF.

This chain links TRBV18 with TRBJ1-4; D perhaps matches TRBD1 (5 bases). There are 15 residues in the CDR3. The V and J ends lost 5 bases and 3 bases respectively, with 13 bases between them. Germline V gene sequence: CDR1 KGHSH, CDR2 LQKENI. The CDR3, as DNA: TGTGCCAGCTCAGTGATGGGGCTGGCTAATGAAAAACTGTTTTTT. Amino acids: CASSVMGLANEKLFF.

CDR3 DNA sequence: TGTGCCAGCAGCCAATTCCTAGCGGAGTCCTACAATGAGCAGTTCTTC. It specifies CASSQFLAESYNEQFF. The chain carries TRBV4-2 and TRBJ2-1, with TRBD2 matching 7 bases. The CDR3 has 16 amino acids. The ends lost 2 bases at V and 1 base at J; junction bases unmatched: 5. The germline CDR1 and CDR2 sequences are LGHNA and YNFKEQ.

This rearrangement joins TRBV28 to TRBJ2-7, with D tentatively TRBD1 (6 bases). The CDR3 is 12 amino acids. Germline values: CDR1 MDHEN, CDR2 SYDVKM. DNA for the CDR3: TGTGCGAGTGAGGGGGTCTATTACGAGCAGTACTTC. Its protein product is CASEGVYYEQYF.

With regard to this clone: At one boundary the junction diverges from the germline segment, which might be a read error. J is TRBJ2-7 and V is TRBV7-2, with 15 nucleotides matching TRBD2. Germline V gives CDR1 SGHTA, CDR2 FQGNSA. The CDR3 loop spans 13 amino acids. CDR3: CASSPGTSGRPIF. The CDR3 region has the DNA TGTGCCAGCAGTCCAGGGACTAGCGGGAGGCCGATCTTC.

This sequence joins TRBV7-2 and TRBJ2-7, with 7 positions matching TRBD1. CDR3 size: 13 residues. The V and J ends lost 4 bases and 5 bases, in that order; junction bases with no gene match: 5. Germline loops: CDR1 SGHTA, CDR2 FQGNSA. The CDR3 DNA is TGTGCCAGCAGCTCACAGGGGAAACACGAGCAGTACTTC. Encoded protein: CASSSQGKHEQYF.

V usage is TRBV12-3 or TRBV12-4 and J usage is TRBJ2-7; D may be TRBD1 (5 bases). CDR3 size: 12 residues. V lost 6 bases to trimming and J lost 6 bases, with 12 bases between them. CDR3: CASRPDSFEQYF. For the CDR3, the DNA is TGTGCCAGCAGACCCGACAGTTTCGAGCAGTACTTC.

V usage is TRBV28 and J usage is TRBJ1-2, with 8 bases fitting TRBD1. Germline assignment: CDR1 MDHEN and CDR2 SYDVKM. V lost 4 bases to trimming and J lost 3 bases; unmatched junction nucleotides: 4. CDR3 size: 14 residues. The CDR3 bases are TGTGCCAGCAGTTCAGGGGGCGCGGACTATGGCTACACCTTC. Its translation is CASSSGGADYGYTF.

This clone was seen only once. This sequence joins TRBV4-2 and TRBJ1-6; D is unclear. Germline loops: CDR1 LGHNA, CDR2 YNFKEQ. Trimming pared 0 bases from V and 6 bases from J, leaving 9 bases between. The CDR3 extends over 15 amino acids. The DNA of the CDR3 is TGTGCCAGCAGCCAAGAGACCGGGGTTAATTCACCCCTCCACTTT. Translation: CASSQETGVNSPLHF.